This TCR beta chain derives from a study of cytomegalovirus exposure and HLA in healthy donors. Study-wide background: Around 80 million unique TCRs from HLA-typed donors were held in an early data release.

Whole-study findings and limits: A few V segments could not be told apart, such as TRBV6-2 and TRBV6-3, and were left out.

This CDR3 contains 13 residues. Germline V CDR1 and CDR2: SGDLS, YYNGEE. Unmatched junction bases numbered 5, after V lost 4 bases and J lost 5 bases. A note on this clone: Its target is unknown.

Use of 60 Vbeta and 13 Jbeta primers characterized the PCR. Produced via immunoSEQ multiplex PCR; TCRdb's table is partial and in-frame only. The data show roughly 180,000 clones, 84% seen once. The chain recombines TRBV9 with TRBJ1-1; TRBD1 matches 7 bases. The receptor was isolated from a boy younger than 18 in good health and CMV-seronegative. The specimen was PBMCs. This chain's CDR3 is CASSFGTATEAFF. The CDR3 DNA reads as TGTGCCAGCAGCTTTGGGACAGCGACTGAAGCTTTCTTT. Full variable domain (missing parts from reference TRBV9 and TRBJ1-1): DSGVTQTPKHLITATGQRVTLRCSPRSGDLSVYWYQQSLDQGLQFLIQYYNGEERAKGNILERFSAQQFPDLHSELNLSSLELGDSALYFCASSFGTATEAFFGQGTRLTVV.